The 32 T cell receptor beta chains presented below share a single source sample, sequenced in a study of shared clonotypes between healthy human individuals. The naive CD8 subset, CD45RO-negative cells positively selected for CCR7, excluded terminally differentiated effector memory CD45RA+ cells. This table comes from immunoSEQ multiplex PCR, and its TCRdb copy is limited to in-frame clones, with some not included. The data contain around 2.1 million clones, 90% to 95% of them singletons. Sequencing was performed on naive CD8+ T cells from PBMCs. These receptors were obtained from a man younger than 30 in good health. Some clones in this sample may be carry-over from other donors' samples.

The CDR3 DNA sequence: TGTGCCAGCAGCCAAGATCCGTCGCAGGCAGCCCTTGGGGAAAAACTGTTTTTT. Encoded protein: CASSQDPSQAALGEKLFF. The V gene is TRBV4-2, the J gene TRBJ1-4, with no clear D. V was trimmed by 0 bases and J by 8 bases, leaving 22 bases between them. The CDR3 totals 18 residues. Per the germline V gene, CDR1 is LGHNA and CDR2 is YNFKEQ.

The CDR3 nucleotides are TGTGCCAGCAGCTTGGGAGGCTGGACGGAGTATGGCTACACCTTC. It codes for CASSLGGWTEYGYTF. This chain links TRBV5-6 with TRBJ1-2; D unclear. This CDR3 is 15 amino acids long. V was trimmed by 0 bases and J by 5 bases, leaving 14 bases between them. Germline lookup yields CDR1 SGHDT and CDR2 YYEEEE.

This sequence joins TRBV19 and TRBJ1-2, with D tentatively TRBD1 (6 bases). Trimming took 6 bases from V and 8 from J, leaving 10 bases between them. The CDR3 is 11 residues long. Per germline, CDR1 LNHDA and CDR2 SQIVND (reference sequence). CDR3 protein: CASSEDSGYTF. CDR3 in DNA: TGTGCCAGTAGCGAGGACAGCGGCTACACCTTC.

In its sample, this clone was seen once. CDR3 nucleotide sequence: TGTGCCAGCAGCCCTGGACACCTCTATACCCCTAATGAAAAACTGTTTTTT. Translating gives CASSPGHLYTPNEKLFF. The chain employs TRBV9 and TRBJ1-4, with D perhaps matching TRBD1 (5 bases). The V gene lost 4 bases and the J gene lost 3 bases, with 19 bases spanning the gap. Germline V gene data show CDR1 as SGDLS and CDR2 as YYNGEE. The CDR3 has 17 amino acids.

In its sample, this clone was seen once. The chain uses TRBV6-1 and TRBJ2-7; D ambiguous. CDR3 length equals 14 residues. V lost 5 bases and J 2 bases, leaving 13 bases between the germline ends. Germline loops: CDR1 MNHNS, CDR2 SASEGT. The CDR3 nucleotides are TGTGCCAGCAGTCTCAGCAGAAAGACCTACGAGCAGTACTTC. Translating gives CASSLSRKTYEQYF.

The chain employs TRBV7-8 and TRBJ1-2; D might be TRBD1 (5 bases). Per the germline V gene, CDR1 is SGHVS and CDR2 is FQNEAQ. The germline V and J ends were trimmed by 5 bases and 8 bases, with 18 bases remaining between them. The CDR3 sequence is 14 residues long. CDR3 in DNA: TGTGCCAGCAGCCCTGGCGAGGGGCCTAGGGGCTACACCTTC. Protein: CASSPGEGPRGYTF.

CDR3 loop: CASSDRDGQDTQYF. The CDR3 nucleotides read TGTGCCAGCAGTGACCGGGACGGTCAAGATACGCAGTATTTT. V and J are TRBV28 and TRBJ2-3; D is possibly TRBD1 or TRBD2 (5 bases each). This CDR3 spans 14 amino acids. The V end was cut by 5 bases, the J end by 5 bases, with 14 bases between. Germline assignment: CDR1 MDHEN and CDR2 SYDVKM.

This chain uses TRBV27 with TRBJ2-1; D may be TRBD1 or TRBD2 (5 bases each). Germline V gene lookup returns CDR1 MNHEY and CDR2 SMNVEV (reference sequence). Trimming pared 8 bases from V and 8 bases from J, leaving 16 bases between. There are 13 residues in the CDR3. The CDR3 spells CASGMGVRDEQFF. The CDR3 DNA follows: TGTGCCAGCGGGATGGGGGTTCGGGATGAGCAGTTCTTC.

The chain employs TRBV29-1 and TRBJ2-6, with 12 positions matching TRBD1. Germline CDR1 and CDR2: SQVTM and ANQGSEA. The CDR3 sequence is 21 residues long. The V and J ends lost 5 bases and 1 base, in that order; junction bases with no gene match: 18. The CDR3 reads CSVYRGTGGPSMSSGANVLTF. As DNA, the CDR3 is TGCAGCGTTTACCGCGGGACAGGGGGCCCCAGTATGTCGTCTGGGGCCAACGTCCTGACTTTC.

A remark on this clone: The same CDR3 can be traced to other DNA sequences in this sample. V usage is TRBV9 and J usage is TRBJ1-2, with 7 bases matching TRBD1. The germline V gene encodes CDR1 SGDLS and CDR2 YYNGEE. The V and J ends lost 2 bases and 2 bases, in that order; junction bases with no gene match: 3. The CDR3 is 14 amino acids. DNA of the CDR3: TGTGCCAGCAGCGTCGACAGGGCGAACTATGGCTACACCTTC. As protein: CASSVDRANYGYTF.

This clone was observed a single time. This chain links TRBV6-5 with TRBJ2-1, with no clear D. Trimming cost V 2 bases and J 0 bases, with 8 bases left between them. The CDR3 has 15 amino acids. CDR1 is MNHEY, CDR2 SVGAGI, per germline. CDR3 in amino acids: CASSYRALSYNEQFF. The CDR3 DNA sequence: TGTGCCAGCAGTTACAGGGCCCTCTCCTACAATGAGCAGTTCTTC.

This clone was detected a few times. The chain combines TRBV19 with TRBJ1-2, with D tentatively TRBD1 (6 bases). Trimming left V 6 bases short and J 2 bases short, with 10 bases between. This CDR3 has 13 residues. Germline-derived CDR1 and CDR2 are LNHDA and SQIVND (reference sequence). CDR3 amino acids: CASSNRANYGYTF. In DNA form, the CDR3 reads TGTGCCAGTAGCAACAGGGCGAACTATGGCTACACCTTC.

The J gene is TRBJ2-1, the V gene TRBV5-1, with D possibly TRBD2 on 6 matching bases. Germline CDR1 is SGHRS and CDR2 is YFSETQ. This CDR3 contains 16 residues. Trimming left V 4 bases short and J 9 bases short, with 23 bases between. The CDR3 region has the DNA TGCGCCAGCAGCACCACGGGGCGGGATCGGGGCGGTGAGCAGTTCTTC. It is translated as CASSTTGRDRGGEQFF.

This clone was counted a few times. This chain links TRBV19 with TRBJ1-1; tentative D call: TRBD1 (5 bases). Germline V gene lookup returns CDR1 LNHDA and CDR2 SQIVND (reference sequence). This CDR3 has 15 amino acids. Trimming removed 3 bases at V and 6 bases at J, with 17 bases between. CDR3: CASSMTLTRGAEAFF. The CDR3 DNA is TGTGCCAGTAGTATGACGCTAACGCGGGGGGCTGAAGCTTTCTTT. The variable domain in full, with the rest retrieved from reference TRBV19 and TRBJ1-1, is DGGITQSPKYLFRKEGQNVTLSCEQNLNHDAMYWYRQDPGQGLRLIYYSQIVNDFQKGDIAEGYSVSREKKESFPLTVTSAQKNPTAFYLCASSMTLTRGAEAFFGQGTRLTVV.

The V and J genes are TRBV7-9 and TRBJ1-2, with 9 bases aligning to TRBD1. The germline V gene has CDR1 SEHNR and CDR2 FQNEAQ (reference sequence). The CDR3 contains 14 residues. J lost 8 bases, V lost 3 bases, and 7 bases had no gene match. The CDR3 DNA follows: TGTGCCAGCAGCTTGGGACAGGGCTCTGACGGCTACACCTTC. It is translated as CASSLGQGSDGYTF. Based on the CDR3 plus reference TRBV7-9 and TRBJ1-2, the full variable domain is DTGVSQNPRHKITKRGQNVTFRCDPISEHNRLYWYRQTLGQGPEFLTYFQNEAQLEKSRLLSDRFSAERPKGSFSTLEIQRTEQGDSAMYLCASSLGQGSDGYTFGSGTRLTVV.

The CDR3 DNA is TGTGCCAGCAGCGCCCCGCCTGAGGGCTCCTACGAGCAGTACTTC. This gives the protein CASSAPPEGSYEQYF. V usage is TRBV2 and J usage is TRBJ2-7, with a possible D match to TRBD2 (5 bases). The V and J ends lost 6 bases and 0 bases respectively, with 15 bases between them. The CDR3 has 15 amino acids. Germline V CDR1 and CDR2: SNHLY, FYNNEI. Based on the CDR3 plus reference TRBV2 and TRBJ2-7, the full variable domain is EPEVTQTPSHQVTQMGQEVILRCVPISNHLYFYWYRQILGQKVEFLVSFYNNEISEKSEIFDDQFSVERPDGSNFTLKIRSTKLEDSAMYFCASSAPPEGSYEQYFGPGTRLTVT.

The genes are TRBV5-1 and TRBJ2-7; 7 bases match TRBD1. This CDR3 spans 14 amino acids. Germline CDR1 SGHRS, CDR2 YFSETQ. The V gene end was trimmed by 4 bases and the J gene end by 5 bases; junction bases not matched to a gene: 9. CDR3 amino acids: CASSPRQGSNEQYF. The CDR3 DNA follows: TGCGCCAGCAGCCCTCGACAGGGCAGCAACGAGCAGTACTTC.

The chain links TRBV28 to TRBJ2-7; no firm D call. This CDR3 has 12 residues. V lost 0 bases and J lost 5, with 5 bases in between. The germline CDR1 and CDR2 sequences are MDHEN and SYDVKM. The CDR3 DNA reads TGTGCCAGCAGTTTATGGCGGAACGAGCAGTACTTC. Its translation is CASSLWRNEQYF. Based on the CDR3 plus reference TRBV28 and TRBJ2-7, the full variable domain is DVKVTQSSRYLVKRTGEKVFLECVQDMDHENMFWYRQDPGLGLRLIYFSYDVKMKEKGDIPEGYSVSREKKERFSLILESASTNQTSMYLCASSLWRNEQYFGPGTRLTVT.

This clone was counted a single time. The chain recombines TRBV18 with TRBJ2-2, with 8 bases fitting TRBD2. V shed 3 bases and J 6 bases; nucleotides not matched to a gene: 9. The germline V gene encodes CDR1 KGHSH and CDR2 LQKENI. The CDR3 runs to 16 residues. CDR3 region: CASSPASGSGSGELFF. As DNA, the CDR3 is TGTGCCAGCTCACCGGCGAGCGGGAGCGGATCCGGGGAGCTGTTTTTT.

V and J are TRBV27 and TRBJ2-5, with unresolved D. From germline, CDR1 is MNHEY and CDR2 SMNVEV (reference sequence). Trimming removed 0 bases at V and 4 bases at J, with 15 bases between. The CDR3 totals 16 residues. The CDR3 spells CASSLSNPPLGETQYF. The CDR3 coding sequence is TGTGCCAGCAGTTTATCGAACCCCCCGCTGGGAGAGACCCAGTACTTC.

J is TRBJ2-2 and V is TRBV7-9; 8 bases are a match to TRBD1. The ends lost 3 bases at V and 5 bases at J; junction bases unmatched: 5. The germline V gene has CDR1 SEHNR and CDR2 FQNEAQ (reference sequence). CDR3 size: 15 residues. CDR3 coding DNA: TGTGCCAGCAGCTTCCCCAGGGGGCGGACCGGGGAGCTGTTTTTT. Amino acid sequence: CASSFPRGRTGELFF.

The chain carries TRBV7-3 and TRBJ1-4; 9 bases align to TRBD1. The V and J ends lost 5 bases and 8 bases, in that order; junction bases with no gene match: 9. The germline CDR1 and CDR2 sequences are SGHTA and FQGTGA. CDR3 length: 15 residues. The CDR3 bases are TGTGCCAGCAGCGCGACAGGGGGTCCGGGGGAAAAACTGTTTTTT. Translated: CASSATGGPGEKLFF.

The J gene is TRBJ2-1, the V gene TRBV27, with TRBD1 as a possible D gene (6 bases). CDR1 and CDR2 (germline): MNHEY, SMNVEV (reference sequence). Trimming removed 6 bases from V and 8 bases from J, with 11 bases in between. The CDR3 length is 12 residues. The CDR3 region has the DNA TGTGCCAGCAGACTCAGGGGTTATGAGCAGTTCTTC. Translated, it gives CASRLRGYEQFF.

The V and J genes are TRBV11-2 and TRBJ2-1; 10 nucleotides align to TRBD2. Germline CDR1 is SGHAT and CDR2 is FQNNGV. The V and J ends lost 4 bases and 2 bases, in that order; junction bases with no gene match: 8. There are 17 residues in the CDR3. The chain's CDR3 is CASSSPLAGVAYNEQFF. The CDR3 nucleotides are TGTGCCAGCAGCTCCCCTCTAGCGGGAGTTGCCTACAATGAGCAGTTCTTC.

V usage is TRBV6-6 and J usage is TRBJ1-2; 10 bases line up with TRBD1. V was pared by 4 bases and J by 2 bases, with 4 bases of the junction left unmatched. The CDR3 extends over 15 amino acids. Germline V gene data show CDR1 as MNHNY and CDR2 as SVGAGI (reference sequence). The CDR3 loop reads CASSSGTGENYGYTF. DNA of the CDR3: TGTGCCAGCAGTTCCGGGACAGGGGAAAACTATGGCTACACCTTC.

This clone was seen more than once but under ten times. V and J are TRBV6-4 and TRBJ1-1; D is ambiguous. The CDR3 sequence is 12 residues long. Germline CDR1 is MRHNA and CDR2 is SNTAGT. V lost 1 base, J lost 7 bases, and 7 bases lay in between. This CDR3 is CASSDFGGEAFF. CDR3 DNA sequence: TGTGCCAGCAGTGACTTTGGAGGTGAAGCTTTCTTT.

V is TRBV6-5 and J is TRBJ2-1; 8 bases agree with TRBD2. The V and J ends lost 0 bases and 10 bases, in that order; junction bases with no gene match: 11. The CDR3 sequence is 16 residues long. Germline CDR1 and CDR2: MNHEY and SVGAGI. CDR3 bases: TGTGCCAGCAGTTACTCAGGGACTAGGCCTGTTATGGAGCAGTTCTTC. It codes for CASSYSGTRPVMEQFF.

This clone showed up just a few times. V and J are TRBV25-1 and TRBJ1-1, with D uncertain. The CDR3 consists of 13 residues. Germline values: CDR1 MGHDK, CDR2 SYGVNS. The V and J ends lost 4 bases and 0 bases respectively, with 6 bases between them. The CDR3 here is CASSGKLNTEAFF. CDR3 in DNA: TGTGCCAGCAGTGGAAAGCTGAACACTGAAGCTTTCTTT.

This rearrangement joins TRBV28 to TRBJ2-7, with 13 bases matching TRBD2. J lost 1 base, V lost 4 bases, and 7 bases had no gene match. The CDR3 is made up of 17 amino acids. In germline, CDR1 is MDHEN, CDR2 SYDVKM. The CDR3 sequence is CASSSRTSGGLSYEQYF. The DNA of the CDR3 is TGTGCCAGCAGTTCCCGGACTAGCGGGGGCCTTTCCTACGAGCAGTACTTC.

The J gene is TRBJ2-1, the V gene TRBV7-3, with 10 bases lining up with TRBD2. After removal of 5 bases from V and 1 base from J, the junction contained 8 bases not matched to a gene. Germline-derived CDR1 and CDR2 are SGHTA and FQGTGA. This CDR3 spans 17 amino acids. The CDR3 DNA is TGTGCCAGCAGCCCCCGCGGTAGCGGGAGGTCCTACAATGAGCAGTTCTTC. It encodes CASSPRGSGRSYNEQFF.

The rearrangement joins TRBV5-4 to TRBJ2-5; weak D call: TRBD1 (6 bases). The length of the CDR3 is 16 residues. Deletions cut 1 base from V and 5 bases from J, with 18 bases between. Germline V gene lookup returns CDR1 SGHNT and CDR2 YYREEE (reference sequence). The CDR3 DNA follows: TGTGCCAGCAGCTTGCCGCCAAATACAGGGCGTGAGACCCAGTACTTC. This translates into CASSLPPNTGRETQYF. The entire variable domain, with the rest obtained from reference TRBV5-4 and TRBJ2-5, is as follows: ETGVTQSPTHLIKTRGQQVTLRCSSQSGHNTVSWYQQALGQGPQFIFQYYREEENGRGNFPPRFSGLQFPNYSSELNVNALELDDSALYLCASSLPPNTGRETQYFGPGTRLLVL.

The CDR3: CASSQGKAGANYEQYF. The CDR3 nucleotides read TGCGCCAGCAGCCAAGGAAAAGCGGGAGCGAATTACGAGCAGTACTTC. The chain joins TRBV4-3 to TRBJ2-7; 8 bases match TRBD2. The germline gives CDR1 LGHNA, CDR2 YSLEER. With V trimmed by 1 base and J by 4 bases, 9 bases remained unmatched. The CDR3 sequence is 16 residues long.